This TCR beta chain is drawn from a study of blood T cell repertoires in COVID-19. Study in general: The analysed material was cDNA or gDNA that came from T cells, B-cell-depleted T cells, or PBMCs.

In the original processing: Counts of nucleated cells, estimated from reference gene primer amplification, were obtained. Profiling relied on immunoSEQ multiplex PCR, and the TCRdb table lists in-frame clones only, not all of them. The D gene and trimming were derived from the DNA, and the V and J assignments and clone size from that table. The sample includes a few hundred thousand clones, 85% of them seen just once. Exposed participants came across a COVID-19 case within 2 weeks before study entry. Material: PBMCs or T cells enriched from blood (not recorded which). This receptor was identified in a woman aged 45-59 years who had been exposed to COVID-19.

This CDR3 reads CASSVGADRASNEKLFF. The CDR3 DNA reads TGTGCCAGCAGCGTAGGTGCGGACAGGGCTTCCAATGAAAAACTGTTTTTT. This chain links TRBV9 with TRBJ1-4, with TRBD1 matching 8 bases. V shed 0 bases and J 5 bases; nucleotides not matched to a gene: 9. Germline lookup yields CDR1 SGDLS and CDR2 YYNGEE. The CDR3 totals 17 residues. Looking up the rest from reference TRBV9 and TRBJ1-4 gives the full variable domain: DSGVTQTPKHLITATGQRVTLRCSPRSGDLSVYWYQQSLDQGLQFLIQYYNGEERAKGNILERFSAQQFPDLHSELNLSSLELGDSALYFCASSVGADRASNEKLFFGSGTQLSVL.